This TCR beta chain derives from a study of blood T cell repertoires in COVID-19. Across the study: Acute and convalescent COVID-19 specimens originated in the United States, Italy and Spain.

In the original workflow: Nucleated cell counts were estimated from reference gene primer amplification. The assay was immunoSEQ multiplex PCR, and TCRdb's table has in-frame clones only and misses some. That table furnishes V, J and clone size, whereas the DNA furnished D and trimming. Seen here are 150,000 to 200,000 clones, 88% observed once, and the top ten hold more than 25%. The CDR3 length is 14 residues. The germline V gene has CDR1 MNHEY and CDR2 SVGEGT. Trimming took off 6 bases at V and 3 bases at J, with 15 bases between the two ends. The clonotype originates from a man in his 60s with acute or convalescent COVID-19. The sequencing input was peripheral blood. The chain employs TRBV6-2 or TRBV6-3 and TRBJ2-7, with a tentative D call TRBD2 (7 bases). The CDR3 nucleotides read TGTGCCAGCAGCCCCCGGGGGGCGGTCTACGAGCAGTACTTC. It codes for CASSPRGAVYEQYF.